Presented here are 11 T cell receptor beta chains from one specimen sequenced in a study of blood T cell repertoires in COVID-19 (dated by TCRdb to the early 2020s). Libraries were built with the immunoSEQ multiplex PCR assay. Sourced from immuneACCESS, this table was stored by TCRdb with only in-frame sequences that have V and J called. A share of the clones is absent; for the studies checked, an unresolved V gene accounts for under half, and the remainder has no known explanation. The sample table records about 130,000 clones; about 76% of these occur just once. The ten largest account for 8% to 9.5% of the sample. The specimen was peripheral blood. These receptors originate from a woman aged 55-70 years with active or convalescent COVID-19.

For this clone: Additional DNA sequences in this sample encode the identical CDR3. This CDR3 reads CASSVTGTDTQYF. CDR3 nucleotide sequence: TGTGCCAGCAGCGTAACAGGGACAGATACGCAGTATTTT. The J gene is TRBJ2-3, the V gene TRBV9; possible D gene TRBD1, 6 bases. CDR1 is SGDLS and CDR2 is YYNGEE in the germline V gene. Trimming cost V 1 base and J 3 bases, with 6 bases left between them. The CDR3 is 13 amino acids. Using reference TRBV9 and TRBJ2-3 for the parts outside the CDR3, the full variable domain is DSGVTQTPKHLITATGQRVTLRCSPRSGDLSVYWYQQSLDQGLQFLIQYYNGEERAKGNILERFSAQQFPDLHSELNLSSLELGDSALYFCASSVTGTDTQYFGPGTRLTVL.

The chain couples TRBV5-1 to TRBJ1-4; no clear D gene. Trimming removed 0 bases from V and 2 bases from J, with 8 bases in between. The CDR3 contains 15 residues. CDR1 SGHRS and CDR2 YFSETQ come from the germline V gene. The CDR3 loop reads CASSLEGLTNEKLFF. As DNA, the CDR3 is TGCGCCAGCAGCTTGGAAGGACTGACTAATGAAAAACTGTTTTTT.

This chain connects TRBV28 to TRBJ1-3, with 8 positions matching TRBD1. This CDR3 is built from 14 residues. Germline CDR1 and CDR2: MDHEN and SYDVKM. V was clipped by 6 bases and J by 2 bases; unmatched bases: 3. The CDR3 DNA reads TGTGCCAGCAGCACGACAGGGGCTGGAAACACCATATATTTT. Translated: CASSTTGAGNTIYF.

V and J are TRBV6-6 and TRBJ1-2, with 9 bases fitting TRBD1. J lost 5 bases, V lost 2 bases, and 6 bases had no gene match. This CDR3 comprises 15 residues. The germline V gene has CDR1 MNHNY and CDR2 SVGAGI (reference sequence). CDR3 residues: CASSYLPGTGYGYTF. The CDR3 DNA reads TGTGCCAGCAGTTACCTCCCCGGGACAGGGTATGGCTACACCTTC.

This chain links TRBV19 with TRBJ1-6; possibly TRBD1 for D (5 bases). This CDR3 is 14 amino acids long. The germline V gene encodes CDR1 LNHDA and CDR2 SQIVND (reference sequence). Trimming left V 6 bases short and J 6 bases short, with 12 bases between. The DNA of the CDR3 is TGTGCCAGTAGCCCAGGGAAGCCTAATTCACCCCTCCACTTT. Protein sequence: CASSPGKPNSPLHF.

The chain employs TRBV7-9 and TRBJ1-1; TRBD1 aligns across 8 bases. CDR1 SEHNR and CDR2 FQNEAQ come from the germline V gene (reference sequence). This CDR3 has 14 residues. Unmatched junction bases numbered 0, after V lost 3 bases and J lost 0 bases. The DNA for the CDR3 is TGTGCCAGCAGCTTGGGACAGGTGAACACTGAAGCTTTCTTT. This translates into CASSLGQVNTEAFF.

The rearrangement uses TRBV5-4 and TRBJ2-5; 8 bases align to TRBD2. V trimming: 4 bases; J trimming: 2 bases; junction bases outside the gene matches: 7. Germline lookup yields CDR1 SGHNT and CDR2 YYREEE (reference sequence). This CDR3 spans 15 amino acids. CDR3 in amino acids: CASSRGGGSQETQYF. The CDR3 DNA is TGTGCCAGCAGCCGGGGGGGAGGCAGTCAAGAGACCCAGTACTTC.

The chain combines TRBV7-9 with TRBJ2-6; 11 bases agree with TRBD1. The CDR3 spans 17 residues. The trim removed 4 bases at V and 0 bases at J, leaving 2 bases unmatched. The V gene's germline CDR1 is SEHNR and CDR2 FQNEAQ (reference sequence). The CDR3 loop is CASSSDRGPSGANVLTF. Written as DNA, the CDR3 is TGTGCCAGCAGCTCGGACAGGGGGCCCTCTGGGGCCAACGTCCTGACTTTC.

The V gene is TRBV5-4, the J gene TRBJ1-1; 7 nucleotides align to TRBD1. Germline CDR1 and CDR2: SGHNT and YYREEE (reference sequence). Trimming removed 4 bases from V and 5 bases from J; junction bases left unmatched: 5. The CDR3 extends over 13 amino acids. CDR3 loop: CASSNTGVTEAFF. In DNA form, the CDR3 reads TGTGCCAGCAGCAACACAGGGGTTACTGAAGCTTTCTTT.

The chain joins TRBV9 to TRBJ1-1, with TRBD1 matching over 8 bases. The CDR3 consists of 15 residues. In germline, CDR1 is SGDLS, CDR2 YYNGEE. Trimming at V came to 4 bases and at J to 7 bases, leaving 12 bases not matched to a gene. The CDR3 nucleotides read TGTGCCAGCAGCCCGAAGACAGGGGAGAGGAGTGAAGCTTTCTTT. Translating gives CASSPKTGERSEAFF. Complete variable domain (other parts from reference TRBV9 and TRBJ1-1): DSGVTQTPKHLITATGQRVTLRCSPRSGDLSVYWYQQSLDQGLQFLIQYYNGEERAKGNILERFSAQQFPDLHSELNLSSLELGDSALYFCASSPKTGERSEAFFGQGTRLTVV.

The V call is TRBV19, the J call TRBJ1-1; D is perhaps TRBD1 (6 bases). The CDR3 extends over 14 amino acids. Trimming shortened V by 7 bases and J by 3 bases, and 15 bases separated the two germline ends. Germline lookup yields CDR1 LNHDA and CDR2 SQIVND (reference sequence). As DNA, the CDR3 is TGTGCCAGTAAACATCCCTCAGGGGACACTGAAGCTTTCTTT. Amino acids: CASKHPSGDTEAFF.